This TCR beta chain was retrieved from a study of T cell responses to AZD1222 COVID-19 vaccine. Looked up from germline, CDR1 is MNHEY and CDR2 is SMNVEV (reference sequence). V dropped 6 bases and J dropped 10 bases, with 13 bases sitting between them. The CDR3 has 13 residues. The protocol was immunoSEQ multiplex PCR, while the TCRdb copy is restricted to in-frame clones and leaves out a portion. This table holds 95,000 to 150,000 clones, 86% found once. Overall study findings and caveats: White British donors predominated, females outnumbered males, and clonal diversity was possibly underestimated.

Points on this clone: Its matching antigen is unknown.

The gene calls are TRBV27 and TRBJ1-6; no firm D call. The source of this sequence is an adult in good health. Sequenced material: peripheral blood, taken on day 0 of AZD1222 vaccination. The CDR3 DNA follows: TGTGCCAGCAGCTACCTGGTCGGCTCACCCCTCCACTTT. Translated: CASSYLVGSPLHF.